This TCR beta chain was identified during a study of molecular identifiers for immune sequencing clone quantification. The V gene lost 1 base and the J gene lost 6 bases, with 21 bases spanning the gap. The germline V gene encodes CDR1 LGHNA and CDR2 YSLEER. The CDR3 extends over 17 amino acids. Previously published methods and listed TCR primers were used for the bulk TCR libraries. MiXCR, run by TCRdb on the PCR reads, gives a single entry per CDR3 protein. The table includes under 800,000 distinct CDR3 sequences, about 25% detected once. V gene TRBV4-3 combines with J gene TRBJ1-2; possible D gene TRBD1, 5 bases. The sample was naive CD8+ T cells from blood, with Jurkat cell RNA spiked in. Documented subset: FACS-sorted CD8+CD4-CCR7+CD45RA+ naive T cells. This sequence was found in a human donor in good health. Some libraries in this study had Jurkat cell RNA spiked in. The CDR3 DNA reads TGCGCCAGCAGCCAAGGGTCAAGGGCCGTGAGGGGCAATGGCTACACCTTC. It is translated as CASSQGSRAVRGNGYTF.